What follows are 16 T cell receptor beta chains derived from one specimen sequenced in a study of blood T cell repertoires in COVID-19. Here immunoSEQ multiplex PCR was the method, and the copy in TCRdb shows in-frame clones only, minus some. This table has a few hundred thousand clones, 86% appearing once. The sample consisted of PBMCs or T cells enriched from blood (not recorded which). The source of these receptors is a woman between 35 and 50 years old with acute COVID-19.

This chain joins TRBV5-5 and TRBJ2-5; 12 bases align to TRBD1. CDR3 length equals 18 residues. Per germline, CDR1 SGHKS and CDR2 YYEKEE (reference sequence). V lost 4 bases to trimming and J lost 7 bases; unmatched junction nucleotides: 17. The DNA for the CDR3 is TGTGCCAGCAGCCAGAGTCCCGGGACAGGGGGCTCAACGGGGACCCAGTACTTC. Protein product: CASSQSPGTGGSTGTQYF.

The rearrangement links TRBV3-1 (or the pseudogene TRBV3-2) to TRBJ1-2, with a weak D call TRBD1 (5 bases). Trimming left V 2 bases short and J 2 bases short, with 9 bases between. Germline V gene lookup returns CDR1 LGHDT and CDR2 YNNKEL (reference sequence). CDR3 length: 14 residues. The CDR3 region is CASSQSDRNYGYTF. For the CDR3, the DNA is TGTGCCAGCAGCCAAAGTGACAGAAACTATGGCTACACCTTC.

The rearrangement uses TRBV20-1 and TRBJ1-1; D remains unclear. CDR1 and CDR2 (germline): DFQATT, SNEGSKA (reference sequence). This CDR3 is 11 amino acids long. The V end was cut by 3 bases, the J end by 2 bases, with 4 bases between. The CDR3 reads CSASQNTEAFF. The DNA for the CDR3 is TGCAGTGCTAGCCAAAACACTGAAGCTTTCTTT.

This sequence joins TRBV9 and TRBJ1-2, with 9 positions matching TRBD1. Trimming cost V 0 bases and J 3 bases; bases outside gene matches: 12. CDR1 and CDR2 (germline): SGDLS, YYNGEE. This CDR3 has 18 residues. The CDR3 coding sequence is TGTGCCAGCAGCGTAGACCTCGGGACAGGGAACAAAGACTATGGCTACACCTTC. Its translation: CASSVDLGTGNKDYGYTF.

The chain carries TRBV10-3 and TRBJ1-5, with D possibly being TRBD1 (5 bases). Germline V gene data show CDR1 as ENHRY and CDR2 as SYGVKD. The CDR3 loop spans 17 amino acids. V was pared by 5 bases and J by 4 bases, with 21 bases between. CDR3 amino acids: CAISRGGPARDNQPQHF. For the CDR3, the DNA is TGTGCCATCAGTAGGGGAGGACCGGCCAGGGATAATCAGCCCCAGCATTTT.

CDR3: CASSYRGEQYF. DNA for the CDR3: TGTGCCAGCAGTTACAGGGGCGAGCAGTACTTC. V and J are TRBV6-5 and TRBJ2-7, with a possible D match to TRBD1 (5 bases). Germline V gives CDR1 MNHEY, CDR2 SVGAGI. The V and J ends lost 2 bases and 6 bases respectively, with 5 bases between them. This CDR3 is built from 11 residues.

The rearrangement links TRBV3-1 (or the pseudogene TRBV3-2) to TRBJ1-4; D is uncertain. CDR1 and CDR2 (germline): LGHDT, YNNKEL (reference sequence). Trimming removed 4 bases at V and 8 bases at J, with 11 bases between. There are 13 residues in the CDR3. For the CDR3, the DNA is TGTGCCAGCAGCCTGACGGGGAGAGAAAAACTGTTTTTT. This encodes CASSLTGREKLFF.

The CDR3 is CASFTRGGKSANYGYTF. DNA for the CDR3: TGTGCCAGCTTTACTAGGGGGGGAAAATCGGCAAACTATGGCTACACCTTC. The V call is TRBV28, the J call TRBJ1-2; D may be TRBD1 (6 bases). Trimming shortened V by 8 bases and J by 2 bases, and 24 bases separated the two germline ends. Germline CDR1 reads MDHEN; CDR2 reads SYDVKM. The CDR3 runs 17 residues.

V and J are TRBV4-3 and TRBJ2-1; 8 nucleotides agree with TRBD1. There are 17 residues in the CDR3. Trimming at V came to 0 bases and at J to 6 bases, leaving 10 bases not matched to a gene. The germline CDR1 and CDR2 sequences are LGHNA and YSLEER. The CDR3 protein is CASSQEFGQGGTNEQFF. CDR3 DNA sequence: TGCGCCAGCAGCCAAGAGTTTGGACAGGGTGGAACCAATGAGCAGTTCTTC.

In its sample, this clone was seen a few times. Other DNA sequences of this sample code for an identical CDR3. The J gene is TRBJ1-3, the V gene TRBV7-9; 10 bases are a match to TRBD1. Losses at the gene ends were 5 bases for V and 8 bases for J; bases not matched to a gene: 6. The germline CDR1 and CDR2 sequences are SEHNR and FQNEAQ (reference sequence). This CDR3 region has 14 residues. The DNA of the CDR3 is TGTGCCAGCAGCCCAAGGGACAGGGGATACACCATATATTTT. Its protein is CASSPRDRGYTIYF.

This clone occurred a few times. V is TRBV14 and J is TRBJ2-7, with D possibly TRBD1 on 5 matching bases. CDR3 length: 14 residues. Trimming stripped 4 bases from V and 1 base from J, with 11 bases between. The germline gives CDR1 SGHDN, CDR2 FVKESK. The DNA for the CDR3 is TGTGCCAGCAGCCGCCTAGGGGATTCCTACGAGCAGTACTTC. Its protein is CASSRLGDSYEQYF.

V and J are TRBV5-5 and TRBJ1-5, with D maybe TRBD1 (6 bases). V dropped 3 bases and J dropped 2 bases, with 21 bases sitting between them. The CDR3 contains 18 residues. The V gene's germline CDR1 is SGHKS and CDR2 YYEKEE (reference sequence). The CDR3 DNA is TGTGCCAGCAGCTCGGAACCTCCGGACAGAATGGGCAATCAGCCCCAGCATTTT. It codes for CASSSEPPDRMGNQPQHF.

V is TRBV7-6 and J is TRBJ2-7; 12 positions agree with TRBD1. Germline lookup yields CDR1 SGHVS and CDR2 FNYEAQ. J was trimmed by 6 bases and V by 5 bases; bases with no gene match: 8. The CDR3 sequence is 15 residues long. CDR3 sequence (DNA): TGTGCCAGCAGCCCACGGGGACAGGGGGCGGGCGAGCAGTACTTC. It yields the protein CASSPRGQGAGEQYF.

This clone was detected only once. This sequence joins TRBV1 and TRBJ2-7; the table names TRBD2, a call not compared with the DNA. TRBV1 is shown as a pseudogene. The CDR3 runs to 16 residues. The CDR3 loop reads CTSSQETSGTTYEQYF. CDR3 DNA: TGCACCAGCAGCCAAGAGACTAGCGGTACGACCTACGAGCAGTACTTC.

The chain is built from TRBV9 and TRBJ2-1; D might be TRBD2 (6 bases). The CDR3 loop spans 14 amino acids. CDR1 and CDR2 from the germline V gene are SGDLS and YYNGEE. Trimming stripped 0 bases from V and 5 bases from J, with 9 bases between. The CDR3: CASSVAPSDNEQFF. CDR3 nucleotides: TGTGCCAGCAGCGTAGCCCCTAGCGACAATGAGCAGTTCTTC. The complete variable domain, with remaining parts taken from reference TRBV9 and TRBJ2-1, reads DSGVTQTPKHLITATGQRVTLRCSPRSGDLSVYWYQQSLDQGLQFLIQYYNGEERAKGNILERFSAQQFPDLHSELNLSSLELGDSALYFCASSVAPSDNEQFFGPGTRLTVL.

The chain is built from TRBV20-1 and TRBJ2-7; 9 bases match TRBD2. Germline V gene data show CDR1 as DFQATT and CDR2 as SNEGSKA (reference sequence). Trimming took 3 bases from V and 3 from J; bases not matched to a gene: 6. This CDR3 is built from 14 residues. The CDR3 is CSASVSGRLYEQYF. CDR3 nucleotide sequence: TGCAGTGCTAGTGTTAGCGGGAGACTCTACGAGCAGTACTTC.